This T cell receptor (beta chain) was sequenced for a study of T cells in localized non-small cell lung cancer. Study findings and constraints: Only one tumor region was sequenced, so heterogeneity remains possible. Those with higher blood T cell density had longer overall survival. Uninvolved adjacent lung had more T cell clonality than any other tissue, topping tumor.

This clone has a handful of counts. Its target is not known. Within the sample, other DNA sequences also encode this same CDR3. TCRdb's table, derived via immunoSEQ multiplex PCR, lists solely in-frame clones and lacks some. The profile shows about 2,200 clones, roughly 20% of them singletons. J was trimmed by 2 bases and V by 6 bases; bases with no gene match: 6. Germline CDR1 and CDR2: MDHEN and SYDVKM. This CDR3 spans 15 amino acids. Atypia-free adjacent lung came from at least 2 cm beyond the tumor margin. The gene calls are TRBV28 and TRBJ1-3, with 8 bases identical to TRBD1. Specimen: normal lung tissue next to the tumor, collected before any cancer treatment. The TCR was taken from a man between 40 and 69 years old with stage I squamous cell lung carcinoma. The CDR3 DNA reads TGTGCCAGCAGATCGGACAGGGTCCCTGGAAACACCATATATTTT. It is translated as CASRSDRVPGNTIYF.